Below, 8 T cell receptor beta chains from the same sample are listed, as sequenced in a study of radiation and T cells in renal cell carcinoma. Time point here: blood 2 weeks post-SBRT. As to treatment: 15 Gy SBRT to primary tumor, nephrectomy 4 weeks later. Sequencing used immunoSEQ multiplex PCR; TCRdb keeps in-frame clones, though not all of them. The sample has tens of thousands of clones, 80% to 90% seen once. The source material was blood, sampled from a patient whose treatment included radiotherapy and nephrectomy. These receptors came from a woman between 50 and 59 years old with renal cell carcinoma.

The chain couples TRBV5-6 to TRBJ2-6; D may be TRBD1 or TRBD2 (6 bases each). V was cut by 1 base and J by 4 bases, with 18 bases left in between. The CDR3 has 18 residues. Germline V lookup: CDR1 SGHDT, CDR2 YYEEEE. DNA of the CDR3: TGTGCCAGCAGCTTGCTGGCGACAGGAGGGTCCGGGGCCAACGTCCTGACTTTC. As protein: CASSLLATGGSGANVLTF.

The chain couples TRBV7-2 to TRBJ2-2; D uncertain. V shed 1 base and J shed 5 bases, with 8 bases lying between them. The CDR3 loop spans 14 amino acids. The V gene's germline CDR1 is SGHTA and CDR2 FQGNSA. The CDR3 DNA follows: TGTGCCAGCAGCTTAGAGGTTTTGACCGGGGAGCTGTTTTTT. Residues: CASSLEVLTGELFF.

V gene TRBV5-5 combines with J gene TRBJ2-3; 11 bases are shared with TRBD2. The germline gives CDR1 SGHKS, CDR2 YYEKEE (reference sequence). CDR3 size: 15 residues. Unmatched junction bases numbered 6, after V lost 5 bases and J lost 4 bases. CDR3 DNA sequence: TGTGCCAGCAGACCACTAGCGGGAGAGGCAGATACGCAGTATTTT. Translated, it gives CASRPLAGEADTQYF.

V usage is TRBV27 and J usage is TRBJ1-3, with D perhaps TRBD1 (5 bases). Germline V lookup: CDR1 MNHEY, CDR2 SMNVEV (reference sequence). V lost 3 bases and J lost 1, with 10 bases in between. The CDR3 contains 15 residues. The CDR3 spells CASSFQGVSGNTIYF. CDR3 sequence (DNA): TGTGCCAGCAGTTTTCAAGGGGTTTCTGGAAACACCATATATTTT.

The genes are TRBV9 and TRBJ2-2, with D tentatively TRBD2 (5 bases). Germline CDR1 is SGDLS and CDR2 is YYNGEE. This CDR3 spans 16 amino acids. Deletions cut 4 bases from V and 6 bases from J, with 19 bases between. As DNA, the CDR3 is TGTGCCAGCAGCCCCCTCCGGGAAGTGGTAGCCGGGGAGCTGTTTTTT. Translating gives CASSPLREVVAGELFF.

DNA of the CDR3: TGTGCCAGCAGCTTGGTATGGCCGAACACCGGGGAGCTGTTTTTT. Translation gives CASSLVWPNTGELFF. The gene calls are TRBV7-2 and TRBJ2-2; D ambiguous. The CDR3 contains 15 residues. From germline, CDR1 is SGHTA and CDR2 FQGNSA. Trimming took off 3 bases at V and 0 bases at J, with 8 bases between the two ends.

This clone was observed once. The rearrangement uses TRBV6-5 and TRBJ2-5; 7 bases are shared with TRBD1. The germline gives CDR1 MNHEY, CDR2 SVGAGI. The CDR3 runs 14 residues. Trimming took 4 bases from V and 4 from J; bases not matched to a gene: 6. CDR3 nucleotide sequence: TGTGCCAGCAGTTCCAGCAGGGGGTCAGAGACCCAGTACTTC. It encodes CASSSSRGSETQYF.

The V gene is TRBV6-1, the J gene TRBJ2-7; tentatively, D is TRBD2 (5 bases). The CDR3 has 15 residues. The V and J ends lost 2 bases and 3 bases respectively, with 14 bases between them. CDR1 is MNHNS, CDR2 SASEGT, per germline. The CDR3 reads CASSERERAGYEQYF. For the CDR3, the DNA is TGTGCCAGCAGTGAAAGGGAACGGGCGGGCTACGAGCAGTACTTC.